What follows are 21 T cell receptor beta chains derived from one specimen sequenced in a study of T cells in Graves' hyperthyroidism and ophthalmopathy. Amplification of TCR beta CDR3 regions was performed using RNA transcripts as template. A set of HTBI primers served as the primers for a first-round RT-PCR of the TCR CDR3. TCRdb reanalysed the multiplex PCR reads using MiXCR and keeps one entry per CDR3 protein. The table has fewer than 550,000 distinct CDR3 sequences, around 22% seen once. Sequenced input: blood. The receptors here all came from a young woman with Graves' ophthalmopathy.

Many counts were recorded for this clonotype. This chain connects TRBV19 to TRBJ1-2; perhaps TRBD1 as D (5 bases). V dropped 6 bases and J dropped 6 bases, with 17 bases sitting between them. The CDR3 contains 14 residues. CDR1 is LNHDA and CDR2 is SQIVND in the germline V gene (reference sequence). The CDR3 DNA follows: TGTGCCAGTAGCCCCCTCTCCCGGGGCCATGGCTACACCTTC. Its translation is CASSPLSRGHGYTF.

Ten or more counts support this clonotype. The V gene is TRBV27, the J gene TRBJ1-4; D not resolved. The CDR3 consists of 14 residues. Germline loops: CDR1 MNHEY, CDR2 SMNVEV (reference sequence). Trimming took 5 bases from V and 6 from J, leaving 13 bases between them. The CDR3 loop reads CASSHRSGYEKLFF. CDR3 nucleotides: TGTGCCAGCAGTCACCGTTCAGGATATGAAAAACTGTTTTTT.

CDR3 loop: CAISESAGETQYF. As DNA, the CDR3 is TGTGCCATCAGTGAGTCAGCGGGAGAGACCCAGTACTTC. V gene TRBV10-3 combines with J gene TRBJ2-5; D perhaps matches TRBD2 (6 bases). Germline CDR1 and CDR2: ENHRY and SYGVKD. The V gene lost 0 bases and the J gene lost 4 bases, with 6 bases spanning the gap. CDR3 size: 13 residues.

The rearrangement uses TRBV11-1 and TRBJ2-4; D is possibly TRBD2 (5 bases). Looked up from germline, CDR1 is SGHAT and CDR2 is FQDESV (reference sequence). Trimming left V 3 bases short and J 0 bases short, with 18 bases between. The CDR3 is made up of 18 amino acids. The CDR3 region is CASSFSGFEQLAKNIQYF. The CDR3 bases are TGTGCCAGCAGCTTTTCGGGATTCGAGCAACTAGCCAAAAACATTCAGTACTTC.

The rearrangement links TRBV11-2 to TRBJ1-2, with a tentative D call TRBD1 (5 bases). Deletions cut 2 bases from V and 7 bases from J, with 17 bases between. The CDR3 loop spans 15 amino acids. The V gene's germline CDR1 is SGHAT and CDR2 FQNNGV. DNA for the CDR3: TGTGCCAGCAGCTTAAGTTCTTCGGGGGTTATTGGCTACACCTTC. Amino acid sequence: CASSLSSSGVIGYTF.

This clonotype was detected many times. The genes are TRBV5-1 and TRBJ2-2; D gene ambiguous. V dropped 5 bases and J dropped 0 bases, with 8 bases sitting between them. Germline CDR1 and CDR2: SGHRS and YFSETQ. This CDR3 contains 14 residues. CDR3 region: CASSLNPNTGELFF. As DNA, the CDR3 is TGCGCCAGCAGTTTGAACCCGAACACCGGGGAGCTGTTTTTT.

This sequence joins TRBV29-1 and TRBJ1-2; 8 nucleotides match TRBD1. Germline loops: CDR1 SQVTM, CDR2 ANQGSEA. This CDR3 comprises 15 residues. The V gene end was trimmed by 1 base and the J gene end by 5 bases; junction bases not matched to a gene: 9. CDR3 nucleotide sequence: TGCAGCGTTGAAGGGGGGCAGGGGGCTCGATATGGCTACACCTTC. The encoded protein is CSVEGGQGARYGYTF.

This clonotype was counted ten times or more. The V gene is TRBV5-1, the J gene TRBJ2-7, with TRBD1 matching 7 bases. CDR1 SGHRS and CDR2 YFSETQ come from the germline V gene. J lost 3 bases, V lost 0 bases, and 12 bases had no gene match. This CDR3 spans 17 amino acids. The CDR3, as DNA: TGCGCCAGCAGCTTGGTCGGAGGACAGGCCAGCTACTACGAGCAGTACTTC. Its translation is CASSLVGGQASYYEQYF.

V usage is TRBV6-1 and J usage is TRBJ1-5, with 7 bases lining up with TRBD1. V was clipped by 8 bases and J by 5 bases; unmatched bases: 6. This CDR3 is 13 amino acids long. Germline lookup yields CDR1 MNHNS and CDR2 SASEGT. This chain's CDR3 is CASLAQGDQPQHF. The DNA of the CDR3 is TGTGCCAGCCTCGCGCAGGGGGATCAGCCCCAGCATTTT.

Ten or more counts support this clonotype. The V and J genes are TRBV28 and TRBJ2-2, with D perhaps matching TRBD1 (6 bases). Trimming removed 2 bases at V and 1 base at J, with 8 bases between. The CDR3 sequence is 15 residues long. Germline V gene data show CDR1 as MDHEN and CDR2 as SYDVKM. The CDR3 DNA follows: TGTGCCAGCAGTTTACCGACAGGGAACACCGGGGAGCTGTTTTTT. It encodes CASSLPTGNTGELFF.

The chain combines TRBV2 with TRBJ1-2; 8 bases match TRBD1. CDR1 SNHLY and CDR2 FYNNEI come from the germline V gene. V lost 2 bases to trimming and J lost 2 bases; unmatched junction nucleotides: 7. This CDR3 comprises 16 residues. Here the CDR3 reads CASSEFWTGLNYGYTF. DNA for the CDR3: TGTGCCAGCAGTGAATTTTGGACAGGGTTGAACTATGGCTACACCTTC.

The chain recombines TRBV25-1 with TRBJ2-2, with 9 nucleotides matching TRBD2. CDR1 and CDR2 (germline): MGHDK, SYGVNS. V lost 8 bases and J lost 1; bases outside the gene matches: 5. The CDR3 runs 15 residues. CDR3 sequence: CASETSGGNTGELFF. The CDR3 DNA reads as TGTGCCAGCGAGACTAGCGGAGGGAACACCGGGGAGCTGTTTTTT.

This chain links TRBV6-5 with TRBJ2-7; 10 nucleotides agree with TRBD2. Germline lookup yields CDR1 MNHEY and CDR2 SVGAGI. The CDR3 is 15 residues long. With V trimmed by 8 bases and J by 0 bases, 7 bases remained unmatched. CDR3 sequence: CASDTSGDTSYEQYF. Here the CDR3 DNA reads TGTGCCAGCGATACTAGCGGGGATACCTCCTACGAGCAGTACTTC.

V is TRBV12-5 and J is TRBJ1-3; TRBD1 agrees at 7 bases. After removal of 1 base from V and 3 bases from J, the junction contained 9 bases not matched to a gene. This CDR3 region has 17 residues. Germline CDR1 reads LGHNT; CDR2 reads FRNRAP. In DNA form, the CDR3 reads TGTGCTAGTGGTTTGGGGTTCACAGGGGCCATTGGAAACACCATATATTTT. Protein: CASGLGFTGAIGNTIYF.

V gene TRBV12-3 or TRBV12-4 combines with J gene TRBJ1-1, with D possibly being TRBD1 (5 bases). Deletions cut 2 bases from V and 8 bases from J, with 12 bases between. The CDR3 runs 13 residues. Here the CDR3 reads CASSLSYWGEAFF. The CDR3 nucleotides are TGTGCCAGCAGTTTAAGTTATTGGGGCGAAGCTTTCTTT.

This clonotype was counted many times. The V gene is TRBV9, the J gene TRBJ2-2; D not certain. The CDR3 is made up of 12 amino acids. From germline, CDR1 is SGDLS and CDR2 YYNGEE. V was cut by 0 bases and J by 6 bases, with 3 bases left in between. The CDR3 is CASSVVAGELFF. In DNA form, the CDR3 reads TGTGCCAGCAGCGTAGTCGCCGGGGAGCTGTTTTTT.

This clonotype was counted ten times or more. The CDR3 region is CASMGSTDTQYF. Written as DNA, the CDR3 is TGTGCCAGCATGGGGAGCACAGATACGCAGTATTTT. The chain carries TRBV7-3 and TRBJ2-3; D is ambiguous. Trimming pared 7 bases from V and 0 bases from J, leaving 5 bases between. The CDR3 loop spans 12 amino acids. The germline V gene has CDR1 SGHTA and CDR2 FQGTGA.

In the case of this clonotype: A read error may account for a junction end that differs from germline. The DNA for the CDR3 is TGCAGTGCCATCGAGGACAAGCTGAACACTGATGCTTTCTTT. This sequence encodes CSAIEDKLNTDAFF. The chain links TRBV20-1 to TRBJ1-1; D may be TRBD1 (5 bases). The CDR3 totals 14 residues. Germline values: CDR1 DFQATT, CDR2 SNEGSKA (reference sequence).

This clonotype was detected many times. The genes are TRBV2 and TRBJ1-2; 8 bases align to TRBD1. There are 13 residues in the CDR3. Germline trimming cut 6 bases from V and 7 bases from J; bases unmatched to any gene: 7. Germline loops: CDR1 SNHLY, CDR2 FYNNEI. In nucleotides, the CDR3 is TGTGCCAGCAGGGGACAGGACACCCTTGGCTACACCTTC. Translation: CASRGQDTLGYTF.

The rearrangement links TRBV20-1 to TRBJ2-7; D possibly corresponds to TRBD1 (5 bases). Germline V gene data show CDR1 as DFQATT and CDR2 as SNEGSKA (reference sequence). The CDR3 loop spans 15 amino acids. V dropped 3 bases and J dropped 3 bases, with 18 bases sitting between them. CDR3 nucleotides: TGCAGTGCTAGGCTCCGTCTGACAGAAAACTACGAGCAGTACTTC. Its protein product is CSARLRLTENYEQYF.

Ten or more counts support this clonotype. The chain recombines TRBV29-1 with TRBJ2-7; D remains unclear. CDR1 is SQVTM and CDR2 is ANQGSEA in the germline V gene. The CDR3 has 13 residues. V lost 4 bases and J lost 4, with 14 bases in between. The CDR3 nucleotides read TGCAGCGTTGGTTTATTGAGCAGTTACGAGCAGTACTTC. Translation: CSVGLLSSYEQYF.